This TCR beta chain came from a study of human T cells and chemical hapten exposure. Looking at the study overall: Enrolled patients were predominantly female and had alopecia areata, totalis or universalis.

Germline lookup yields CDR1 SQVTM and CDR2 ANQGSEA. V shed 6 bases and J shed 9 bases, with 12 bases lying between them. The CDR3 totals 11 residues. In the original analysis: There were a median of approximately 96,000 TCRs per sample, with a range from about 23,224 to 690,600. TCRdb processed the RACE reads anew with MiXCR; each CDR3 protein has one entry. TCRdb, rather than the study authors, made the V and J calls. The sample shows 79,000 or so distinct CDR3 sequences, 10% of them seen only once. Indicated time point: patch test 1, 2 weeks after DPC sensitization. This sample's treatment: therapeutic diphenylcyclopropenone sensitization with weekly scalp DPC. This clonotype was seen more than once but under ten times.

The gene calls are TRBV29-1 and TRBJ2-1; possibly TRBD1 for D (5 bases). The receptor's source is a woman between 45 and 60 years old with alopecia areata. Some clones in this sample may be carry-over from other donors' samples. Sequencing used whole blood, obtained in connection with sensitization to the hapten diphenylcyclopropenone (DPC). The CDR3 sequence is CSVFRTSEQFF. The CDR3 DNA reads TGCAGCGTCTTTCGGACAAGTGAGCAGTTCTTC.